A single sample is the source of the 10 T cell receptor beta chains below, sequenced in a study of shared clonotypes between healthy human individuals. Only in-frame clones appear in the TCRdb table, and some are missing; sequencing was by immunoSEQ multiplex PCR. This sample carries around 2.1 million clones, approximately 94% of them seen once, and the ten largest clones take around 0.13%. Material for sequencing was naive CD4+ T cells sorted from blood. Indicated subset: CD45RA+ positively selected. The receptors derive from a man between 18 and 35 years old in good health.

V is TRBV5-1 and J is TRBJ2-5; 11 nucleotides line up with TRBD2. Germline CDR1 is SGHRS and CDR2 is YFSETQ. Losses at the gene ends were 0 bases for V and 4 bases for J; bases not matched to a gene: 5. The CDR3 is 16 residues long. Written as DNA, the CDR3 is TGCGCCAGCAGCTTGGAAGCTAGCGGGGGGACAGAGACCCAGTACTTC. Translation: CASSLEASGGTETQYF.

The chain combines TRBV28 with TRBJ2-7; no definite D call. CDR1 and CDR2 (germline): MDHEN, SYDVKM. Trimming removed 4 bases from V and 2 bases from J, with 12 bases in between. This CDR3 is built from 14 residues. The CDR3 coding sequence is TGTGCCAGCAGTTCCTCCGGGTCGACCTACGAGCAGTACTTC. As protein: CASSSSGSTYEQYF.

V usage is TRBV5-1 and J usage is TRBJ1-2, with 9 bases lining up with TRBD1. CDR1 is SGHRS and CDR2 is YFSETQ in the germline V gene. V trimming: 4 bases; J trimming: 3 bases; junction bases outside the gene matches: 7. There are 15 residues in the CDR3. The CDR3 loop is CASSAGDRVDYGYTF. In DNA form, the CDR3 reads TGCGCCAGCAGCGCCGGGGACAGGGTGGACTATGGCTACACCTTC.

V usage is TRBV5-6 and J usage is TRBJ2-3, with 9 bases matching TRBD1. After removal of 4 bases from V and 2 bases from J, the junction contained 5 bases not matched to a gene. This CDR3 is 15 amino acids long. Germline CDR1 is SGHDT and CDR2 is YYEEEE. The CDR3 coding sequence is TGTGCCAGCAGCGGGACAGGGTTACCCACAGATACGCAGTATTTT. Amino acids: CASSGTGLPTDTQYF.

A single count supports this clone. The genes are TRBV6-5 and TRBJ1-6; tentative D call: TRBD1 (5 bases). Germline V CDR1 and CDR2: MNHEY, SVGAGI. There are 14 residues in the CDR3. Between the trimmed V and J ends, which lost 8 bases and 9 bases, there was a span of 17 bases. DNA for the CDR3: TGTGCCAGCGGGGACTCCTTTAGGGGTTCACCCCTCCACTTT. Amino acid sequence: CASGDSFRGSPLHF.

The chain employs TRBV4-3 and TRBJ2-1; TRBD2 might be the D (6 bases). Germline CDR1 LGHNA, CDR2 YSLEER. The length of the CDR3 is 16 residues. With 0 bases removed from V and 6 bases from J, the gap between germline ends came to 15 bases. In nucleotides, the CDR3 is TGCGCCAGCAGCCAAGATTTCGGACTACCTATCAATGAGCAGTTCTTC. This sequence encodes CASSQDFGLPINEQFF.

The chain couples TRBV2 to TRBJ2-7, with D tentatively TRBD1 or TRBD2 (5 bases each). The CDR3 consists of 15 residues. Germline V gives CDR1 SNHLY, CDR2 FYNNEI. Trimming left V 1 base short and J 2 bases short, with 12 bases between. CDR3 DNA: TGTGCCAGCAGTGAAGAGGGGAGTGGGGCCTACGAGCAGTACTTC. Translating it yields CASSEEGSGAYEQYF.

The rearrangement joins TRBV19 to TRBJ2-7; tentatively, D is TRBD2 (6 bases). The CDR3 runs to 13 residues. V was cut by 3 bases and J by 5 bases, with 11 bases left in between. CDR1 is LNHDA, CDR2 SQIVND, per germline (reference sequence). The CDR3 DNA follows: TGTGCCAGTAGTATCCAGGGACTGAACGAGCAGTACTTC. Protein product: CASSIQGLNEQYF.

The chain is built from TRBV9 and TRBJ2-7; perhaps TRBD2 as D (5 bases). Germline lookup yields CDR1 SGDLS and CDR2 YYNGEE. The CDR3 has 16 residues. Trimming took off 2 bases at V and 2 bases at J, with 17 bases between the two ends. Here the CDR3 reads CASSVRFSSHPYEQYF. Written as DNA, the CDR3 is TGTGCCAGCAGCGTCAGATTTTCTAGCCACCCCTACGAGCAGTACTTC.

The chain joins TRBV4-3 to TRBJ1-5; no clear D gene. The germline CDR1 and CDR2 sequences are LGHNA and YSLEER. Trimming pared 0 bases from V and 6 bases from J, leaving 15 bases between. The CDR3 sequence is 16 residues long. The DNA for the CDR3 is TGCGCCAGCAGCCAAGATCGGGCCGCCAGAGGTCAGCCCCAGCATTTT. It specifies CASSQDRAARGQPQHF.